This note documents a single T cell receptor beta chain sequence. The antigen it binds to is not known. Base qualities are not provided; no much larger clone lies one nucleotide away. Receptors were amplified or captured by the immunoSEQ multiplex PCR assay. For the multiplex PCR, a mixture combining 60 forward primers for TCR Vbeta segments and 13 reverse primers for TCR Jbeta segments was used. Amplification of the CDR3 region of rearranged TCR beta genes was performed with a multiplex PCR assay on genomic DNA. The amplified TCR beta libraries were sequenced on the Illumina HiSeq System as 87-base-pair reads. Per the authors' processing: Across the 700 or so repertoires, a later analysis counted 80 million or so unique TCR beta chains, about 10 million of which were shared by at least two donors. Raw reads were error-corrected and collapsed into unique sequences with a nearest-neighbor algorithm that merged closely related sequences to remove PCR and sequencing errors. Alignment of CDR3 sequences to IMGT reference sequences was used to assign V, D and J gene segments. For a sequence to be retained, a match of at least six nucleotides to both a V gene segment and a J gene segment was required. A rearrangement was called productive if the CDR3 had no stop codons and remained in frame with V and J, and every other rearrangement was called non-productive. CDR3 was defined by IMGT convention, running from the second conserved V-encoded cysteine to the conserved J-encoded phenylalanine. In an earlier analysis of 587 of the donors, sequences lacking an unambiguous match to a single V gene segment were excluded. An earlier analysis of a few hundred of the donors classified V segments as functional when productive rearrangements were above 56.7% and as segregating when the standard deviation between donors was above 5%. A statistical classification framework was built to diagnose cytomegalovirus status from the catalog of TCR beta chain sequences. A later analysis assigned V and J genes by comparing TCR nucleotide sequences with IMGT/GENE-DB human TR gene sequences. A later analysis assigned CDR3 sequences and most-parsimonious VDJ recombination scenarios with the TCRdist pipeline. A later analysis defined each TCR beta chain by its CDR3 amino acid sequence plus V-gene family, and excluded reads lacking a unique V-gene family. A later analysis removed nearly 600 highly shared, low-generation-probability nucleotide sequences to deal with suspected cross-contamination and a sequencing artifact. In a later analysis, a clonal expansion index for each public chain was calculated from normalized within-repertoire ranks of inferred template counts. In a later analysis, generation probabilities were computed using a VDJ recombination model fitted to out-of-frame rearrangements, and the results were checked against IGoR. A later analysis scored TCR-TCR, TCR-HLA and TCR-CMV co-occurrence with hypergeometric tests, applying a repertoire-size bias correction to TCR pairs. False discovery rates were estimated in a later analysis by permuting HLA or CMV assignments 20 times. In a later analysis, co-occurring TCRs were grouped using DBSCAN, and TCRdist sequence similarity was added for clustering within HLA-allele-positive subsets. Repertoires with fewer than 30,000 or more than 120,000 public chains, plus five repertoires with anomalous nucleotide sharing, were excluded from co-occurrence clustering. The table was pulled from immuneACCESS by TCRdb, which kept in-frame rearrangements only. Such tables lose some clones; where checked, under half of the loss comes from unresolved V genes, and the rest has no known cause. The D gene and trimming were derived from the DNA, and the V and J assignments and clone size from that table. The sample table shows roughly 110,000 clones, and about 75% are seen once. The leading ten clones occupy around 10% of the sample.

The cohort consisted of hundreds of healthy bone marrow donors. Cohort members were all nominally healthy when sampled, although unrecorded immune exposures were likely present. The donor was CMV seropositive and belonged to the group of some 290 seropositive cohort members. Every donor gave a peripheral blood sample, and the peripheral blood mononuclear cells from that sample were used for TCR beta sequencing. Genomic DNA was extracted from the blood cell samples with the Qiagen DNeasy Blood Extraction Kit. These data belong to a study of cytomegalovirus exposure and HLA in healthy donors listed by TCRdb under 2017. The study in broad terms: In an earlier analysis of 587 of the donors, about 270 Gb of sequence data and 100 million or so unique TCR beta sequences from roughly 180 million T cells were reported. The study was designed to test whether signatures of past pathogen exposure could be identified by cataloging public T cell receptors. About five DR-DQ haplotypes were treated as single units for association and clustering because of strong linkage in the cohort. To study patterns of TCR occurrence, a later analysis re-analyzed previously published TCR beta repertoires from 700 or so donors and added high-resolution HLA genotyping. Rather than drawing on any new phenotypic data, the later analysis identified candidate immune exposures from TCR beta sequences and the way those sequences occurred across donors. The number of donors typed differed by locus, with about 629-630 for A, B, C, DRB1 and DQB1, about 500 for DQA1, 600 to 610 for DPA1, and around 450 for DPB1. Along with the approximately 670-subject first cohort, a separate validation cohort of about 110 different subjects was used. Donor age, sex, ethnicity and CMV serostatus were compiled together with the repertoire data. Genome-wide SNP genotypes for about 65% of the roughly 700 donors were used in a later genetic analysis, which treated that subset as a discovery cohort. All discovery cohort repertoires had been generated using a single sequencing platform. The genetic ancestry cluster associated with self-reported Caucasian donors included over 65% of the roughly 400 genotyped donors. Among some 400 genotyped donors of the cohort, an average of roughly 240,000 unique TCR beta nucleotide sequences were sequenced per donor, roughly 20% of them non-productive. HLA typing included class I and class II loci at four-digit resolution. High-throughput TCR immunosequencing, statistical association of individual TCRs with disease status, and machine learning were combined to predict cytomegalovirus infection status. The T cell repertoires of under 750 subjects were profiled by immunosequencing and related to cytomegalovirus serostatus. An early release that covered several hundred HLA-typed donors contained approximately 300 gigabases of sequencing data and 75 million to 100 million unique TCR sequences. To decide whether each TCR beta V gene segment behaved as functional or pseudogenic, an earlier analysis of some 600 of the donors relied on high-throughput TCR beta sequencing.

Study-wide conclusions, independent of this receptor: When HLA alleles, especially DR and DQ, strongly co-occurred, TCR associations were difficult to assign to individual alleles. A later analysis found that HLA-associated TCR beta chains were more clonally expanded and had lower generation probabilities than equally common non-associated chains. A later analysis found that most CMV-associated TCR beta chains appeared HLA-restricted, with HLA associations seemingly driven largely by CMV exposure. Because counts were too low, more than 15 rarely observed V segments, including chromosome 9 orphons, were excluded from the earlier analysis of around 640 of the donors. A few of the identified cytomegalovirus-associated TCR beta chains were confirmed in vitro to be specific for cytomegalovirus antigens. Because HLA typing was unavailable for some donors at each locus, only the typed subset was used in association tests. An association between a missense DCLRE1C variant and V-gene and J-gene trimming of TCR beta chains was found in a later genetic analysis and replicated in an independent cohort. Correlated functional status among segregating V segments might be attributable to linkage disequilibrium, but an unknown experimental factor could not be ruled out. A cluster of highly shared sequence variants was judged likely to represent a technical artifact of the sequencing pipeline. The only immune exposure information available for the cohort was CMV serostatus. In an earlier analysis of under 600 of the donors, most TCR beta V segments were observed in productive rearrangements about 90% or about 30% of the time, broadly matching IMGT annotations. The authors suggested that the approach could potentially be generalized to other disease states and immunological phenotypes. Only TCR beta chains were sequenced in this cohort, and the absence of alpha or paired-chain data limited detectable features. In a later analysis, 16,951 TCR beta sequences were associated with specific HLA alleles at a false discovery rate of 0.05. Roughly uniform sequencing depth across donors was assumed in presence/absence analyses, although this assumption may not hold. A further reported finding was that TCR beta sequences accurately predicted the HLA-A and HLA-B alleles for most subjects in the first cohort. In a later analysis, the rate of TCR association differed among HLA loci, with DRB1 alleles having the most associated TCRs and HLA-C alleles having the fewest. A total of 164 TCR beta chains were listed by the study as associated with cytomegalovirus. The classifier was reported to diagnose cytomegalovirus status with high specificity and sensitivity in both the original and validation cohorts. Several of the top co-occurrence clusters appeared to be linked to parvovirus B19, influenza, CMV and Epstein-Barr virus, according to a later analysis. According to a later genetic analysis, donors in an Asian-associated ancestry cluster had fewer N-insertions in productive TCRs than the roughly 670-donor mean. Most TCR sequences were observed very rarely across donors, whereas some public TCRs were present in many individuals.

The TCR sequence derives from a middle-aged woman in good health and CMV-seropositive. Sequences were obtained from PBMCs.

The CDR3 reads as follows: CASRESETQYF. The DNA reads as follows: TGTGCCAGCAGAGAGTCTGAGACCCAGTACTTC. This sequence uses TRBV7-6 and TRBJ2-5, with the D gene uncertain. Trimming takes 6 bases from V and 5 bases from J, and the germline ends sit 7 bases apart. Per the germline V gene, SGHVS is the CDR1 and FNYEAQ is the CDR2. The CDR3 has 11 amino acids, counting the end cysteine and phenylalanine. The CDR3 DNA has 33 bases and is translated from base 1. This CDR3, with the reference TRBV7-6 and TRBJ2-5 proteins standing in past its ends, gives the full variable domain GAGVSQSPRYKVTKRGQDVALRCDPISGHVSLYWYRQALGQGPEFLTYFNYEAQQDKSGLPNDRFSAERPEGSISTLTIQRTEQRDSAMYRCASRESETQYFGPGTRLLVL.